These 19 T cell receptor beta chains share one sample of origin, sequenced in a study of shared clonotypes between healthy human individuals. Sequencing used immunoSEQ multiplex PCR; TCRdb keeps in-frame clones, though not all of them. Here the sample spans about 2.3 million clones, approximately 95% being singletons. The sequenced sample was naive CD4+ T cells from PBMCs. Subset reported: CD45RA+ positively selected. Receptor source: a man aged 18 to 29 in good health. Some clones in this sample may be carry-over from other donors' samples.

The chain uses TRBV7-2 and TRBJ1-1, with D hard to call. Germline V gene data show CDR1 as SGHTA and CDR2 as FQGNSA. CDR3 length equals 14 residues. V was pared by 1 base and J by 7 bases, with 13 bases between. Here the CDR3 reads CASSLDRWSNEAFF. The DNA for the CDR3 is TGTGCCAGCAGCTTAGATCGGTGGAGCAATGAAGCTTTCTTT.

The chain links TRBV28 to TRBJ1-5; 8 bases match TRBD1. Germline CDR1 MDHEN, CDR2 SYDVKM. The junction had 7 bases not matched to a gene; V was cut back by 6 bases and J by 0 bases. The CDR3 consists of 16 residues. CDR3 sequence reads: CASRQGATYSNQPQHF. CDR3 nucleotide sequence: TGTGCCAGCAGGCAGGGGGCTACCTATAGCAATCAGCCCCAGCATTTT.

This chain joins TRBV28 and TRBJ2-5; tentative D call: TRBD2 (5 bases). Germline V gene data show CDR1 as MDHEN and CDR2 as SYDVKM. V lost 3 bases and J 1 base, leaving 12 bases between the germline ends. The length of the CDR3 is 15 residues. The CDR3 DNA reads as TGTGCCAGCAGTTTTCCCTCACGGGGCCAAGAGACCCAGTACTTC. Its translation is CASSFPSRGQETQYF.

The V and J genes are TRBV18 and TRBJ1-1, with 8 bases lining up with TRBD1. The CDR3 loop spans 13 amino acids. V lost 6 bases, J lost 10 bases, and 10 bases stayed unmatched. In germline, CDR1 is KGHSH, CDR2 LQKENI. CDR3 DNA: TGTGCCAGCTCGGATGGACAGGGCCTTCTAGCTTTCTTT. This codes for CASSDGQGLLAFF.

This chain joins TRBV29-1 and TRBJ2-5; the match to TRBD2 covers 11 bases. Per germline, CDR1 SQVTM and CDR2 ANQGSEA. This CDR3 contains 14 residues. CDR3 nucleotides: TGCAGTGCCGGGGTAGCGGGAGGGCCAGAGACCCAGTACTTC. This codes for CSAGVAGGPETQYF.

The rearrangement joins TRBV15 to TRBJ2-2; possibly TRBD2 for D (6 bases). Looked up from germline, CDR1 is LNHNV and CDR2 is YYDKDF (reference sequence). CDR3 size: 17 residues. The ends were cut back, 0 bases at V and 2 bases at J, with 13 bases in the middle. The CDR3 bases are TGTGCCACCAGCAGAGACTCGTGGGGGGATAACACCGGGGAGCTGTTTTTT. Translating gives CATSRDSWGDNTGELFF.

CDR3 loop: CASSIRVGTDGYTF. CDR3 sequence (DNA): TGTGCCAGTAGTATTAGGGTCGGGACAGATGGCTACACCTTC. The chain uses TRBV19 and TRBJ1-2, with TRBD1 matching 7 bases. Germline-derived CDR1 and CDR2 are LNHDA and SQIVND (reference sequence). There are 14 residues in the CDR3. Unmatched junction bases numbered 7, after V lost 3 bases and J lost 6 bases.

The chain links TRBV27 to TRBJ2-3; no reliable D call. The V gene lost 9 bases and the J gene lost 5 bases, with 6 bases spanning the gap. From germline, CDR1 is MNHEY and CDR2 SMNVEV (reference sequence). CDR3 length: 10 residues. The CDR3 DNA sequence: TGTGCCAGGAAGATAGATACGCAGTATTTT. It yields the protein CARKIDTQYF.

The chain links TRBV27 to TRBJ1-1; 8 bases match TRBD1. The CDR3 sequence is 13 residues long. V was clipped by 3 bases and J by 5 bases; unmatched bases: 2. In germline, CDR1 is MNHEY, CDR2 SMNVEV (reference sequence). The CDR3 region has the DNA TGTGCCAGCAGTTTTCGGACAGGGACTGAAGCTTTCTTT. Its protein is CASSFRTGTEAFF.

The rearrangement joins TRBV15 to TRBJ2-1; D could derive from TRBD1 or TRBD2 (5 bases each). Germline CDR1 and CDR2: LNHNV and YYDKDF (reference sequence). The CDR3 loop spans 17 amino acids. Trimming pared 0 bases from V and 6 bases from J, leaving 18 bases between. The CDR3 reads CATSRDLGDGGGNEQFF. CDR3 DNA sequence: TGTGCCACCAGCAGAGATCTTGGCGACGGTGGGGGCAATGAGCAGTTCTTC.

CDR3 in amino acids: CASSSRDSRGEKLFF. CDR3 in DNA: TGCGCCAGCAGCTCCCGGGACAGCAGGGGTGAAAAACTGTTTTTT. The gene calls are TRBV5-1 and TRBJ1-4; 7 bases line up with TRBD1. CDR1 and CDR2 from the germline V gene are SGHRS and YFSETQ. J lost 7 bases, V lost 3 bases, and 9 bases had no gene match. The CDR3 contains 15 residues.

The genes are TRBV7-8 and TRBJ2-3; unclear D gene. Trimming stripped 1 base from V and 6 bases from J, with 8 bases between. Germline CDR1 reads SGHVS; CDR2 reads FQNEAQ. The CDR3 length is 13 residues. CDR3: CASSLGIPDTQYF. Here the CDR3 DNA reads TGTGCCAGCAGCTTAGGGATTCCGGATACGCAGTATTTT.

This clone has a single count. This sequence joins TRBV27 and TRBJ1-1, with 7 nucleotides matching TRBD1. The CDR3 totals 15 residues. V shed 1 base and J 2 bases; nucleotides not matched to a gene: 4. Germline CDR1 reads MNHEY; CDR2 reads SMNVEV (reference sequence). The CDR3 nucleotides read TGTGCCAGCAGTTTATGGGGGACAGCCAACACTGAAGCTTTCTTT. It encodes CASSLWGTANTEAFF.

The V gene is TRBV4-1, the J gene TRBJ2-7; TRBD1 agrees at 8 bases. With 4 bases clipped from V and 2 bases from J, the junction kept 7 bases outside the gene matches. The CDR3 consists of 15 residues. Germline V lookup: CDR1 MGHRA, CDR2 YSYEKL. CDR3 region: CASSPLPGGTYEQYF. CDR3 coding DNA: TGCGCCAGCAGCCCACTCCCAGGGGGCACCTACGAGCAGTACTTC.

This chain uses TRBV28 with TRBJ1-3, with 7 positions matching TRBD1. V was clipped by 11 bases and J by 2 bases; unmatched bases: 21. CDR1 and CDR2 (germline): MDHEN, SYDVKM. This CDR3 spans 18 amino acids. The CDR3 DNA is TGTGCCGTAGGGAGACAGGGTACCCACGCATTCACTGGAAACACCATATATTTT. Translated, it gives CAVGRQGTHAFTGNTIYF.

The chain links TRBV4-2 to TRBJ1-4; 7 bases are a match to TRBD1. Germline assignment: CDR1 LGHNA and CDR2 YNFKEQ. V trimming: 1 base; J trimming: 5 bases; junction bases outside the gene matches: 4. The CDR3 contains 15 residues. CDR3 coding DNA: TGTGCCAGCAGCCAAGGGGGACAGTCAAATGAAAAACTGTTTTTT. This gives the protein CASSQGGQSNEKLFF.

In DNA, the CDR3 is TGTGCCAGCAGTGAAGCGGGACCCGGGACAGCTTATGGCTACACCTTC. It encodes CASSEAGPGTAYGYTF. This rearrangement joins TRBV6-1 to TRBJ1-2, with 7 bases that match TRBD1. The CDR3 loop spans 16 amino acids. CDR1 and CDR2 (germline): MNHNS, SASEGT. V shed 0 bases and J 5 bases; nucleotides not matched to a gene: 9.

The chain's CDR3 is CASRTDRFSYNEQFF. CDR3 bases: TGTGCCAGCAGAACGGACAGATTCTCCTACAATGAGCAGTTCTTC. The rearrangement joins TRBV28 to TRBJ2-1, with a weak D call TRBD1 (6 bases). V was trimmed by 6 bases and J by 0 bases, leaving 12 bases between them. Germline loops: CDR1 MDHEN, CDR2 SYDVKM. The CDR3 sequence is 15 residues long. Together with reference TRBV28 and TRBJ2-1, the CDR3 gives the full variable domain: DVKVTQSSRYLVKRTGEKVFLECVQDMDHENMFWYRQDPGLGLRLIYFSYDVKMKEKGDIPEGYSVSREKKERFSLILESASTNQTSMYLCASRTDRFSYNEQFFGPGTRLTVL.

The chain carries TRBV5-1 and TRBJ1-1; 9 nucleotides line up with TRBD1. With V trimmed by 0 bases and J by 10 bases, 16 bases remained unmatched. This CDR3 has 17 residues. Germline V gives CDR1 SGHRS, CDR2 YFSETQ. The CDR3 spells CASSLAGTGLSMAGAFF. The CDR3 nucleotides are TGCGCCAGCAGCTTGGCCGGGACAGGGTTAAGTATGGCGGGAGCTTTCTTT.